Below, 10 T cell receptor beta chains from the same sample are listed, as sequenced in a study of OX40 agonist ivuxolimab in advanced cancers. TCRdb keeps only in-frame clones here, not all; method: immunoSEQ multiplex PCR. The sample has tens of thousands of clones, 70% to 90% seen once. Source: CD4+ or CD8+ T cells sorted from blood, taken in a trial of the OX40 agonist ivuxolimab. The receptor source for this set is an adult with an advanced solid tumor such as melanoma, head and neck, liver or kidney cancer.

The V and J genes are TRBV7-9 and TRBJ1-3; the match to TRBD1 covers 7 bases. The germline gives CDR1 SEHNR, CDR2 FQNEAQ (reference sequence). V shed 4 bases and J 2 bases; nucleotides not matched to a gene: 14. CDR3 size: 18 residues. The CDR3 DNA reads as TGTGCCAGCAGCTCAACGAGACAGGGCTGGGACGCTGGAAACACCATATATTTT. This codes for CASSSTRQGWDAGNTIYF.

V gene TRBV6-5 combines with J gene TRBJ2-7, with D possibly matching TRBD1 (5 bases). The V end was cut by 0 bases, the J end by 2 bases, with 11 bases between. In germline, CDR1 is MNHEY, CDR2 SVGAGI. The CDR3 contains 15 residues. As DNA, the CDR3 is TGTGCCAGCAGTTACTCCGAGACAGTTACCTACGAGCAGTACTTC. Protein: CASSYSETVTYEQYF.

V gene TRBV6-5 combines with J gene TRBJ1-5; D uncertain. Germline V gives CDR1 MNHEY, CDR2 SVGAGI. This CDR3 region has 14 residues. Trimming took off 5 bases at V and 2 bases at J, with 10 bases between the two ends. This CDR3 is CASSPQRGNQPQHF. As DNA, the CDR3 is TGTGCCAGCAGTCCACAGAGGGGCAATCAGCCCCAGCATTTT.

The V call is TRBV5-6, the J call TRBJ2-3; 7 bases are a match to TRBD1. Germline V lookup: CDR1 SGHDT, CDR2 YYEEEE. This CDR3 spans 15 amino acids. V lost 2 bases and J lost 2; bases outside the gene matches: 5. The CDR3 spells CASSFPQGNTDTQYF. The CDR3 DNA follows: TGTGCCAGCAGCTTCCCACAGGGGAACACAGATACGCAGTATTTT.

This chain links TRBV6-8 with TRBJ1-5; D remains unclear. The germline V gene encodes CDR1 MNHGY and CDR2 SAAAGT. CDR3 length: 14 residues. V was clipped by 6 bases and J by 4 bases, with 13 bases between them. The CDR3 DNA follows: TGTGCCAGCAGGGACGGGCCTGAGAATCAGCCCCAGCATTTT. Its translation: CASRDGPENQPQHF.

In nucleotides, the CDR3 is TGTGCCAGCAGCCCGGGACAGCAAGAGACCCAGTACTTC. Translating it yields CASSPGQQETQYF. The chain has TRBV7-2 and TRBJ2-5, with 7 bases matching TRBD1. CDR3 length: 13 residues. J gave up 2 bases and V 5 bases, and 2 bases lay outside the gene matches. Germline V CDR1 and CDR2: SGHTA, FQGNSA.

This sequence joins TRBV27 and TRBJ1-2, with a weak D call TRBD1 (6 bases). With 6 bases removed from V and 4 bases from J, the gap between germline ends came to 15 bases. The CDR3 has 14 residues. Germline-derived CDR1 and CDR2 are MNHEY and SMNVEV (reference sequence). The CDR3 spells CASRGGQSTYGYTF. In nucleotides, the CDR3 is TGTGCCAGCAGGGGGGGACAATCAACCTATGGCTACACCTTC.

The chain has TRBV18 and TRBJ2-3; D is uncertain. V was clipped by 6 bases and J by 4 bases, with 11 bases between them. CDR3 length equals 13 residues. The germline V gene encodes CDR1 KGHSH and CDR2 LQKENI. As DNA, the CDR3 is TGTGCCAGCTCCCCCCCGTTGGCAGATACGCAGTATTTT. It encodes CASSPPLADTQYF.

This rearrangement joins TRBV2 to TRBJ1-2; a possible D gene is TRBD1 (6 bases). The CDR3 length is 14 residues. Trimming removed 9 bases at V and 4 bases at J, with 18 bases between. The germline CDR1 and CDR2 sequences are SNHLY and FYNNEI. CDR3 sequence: CASGEQGRAYGYTF. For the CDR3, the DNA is TGTGCCAGTGGGGAGCAGGGGCGGGCCTATGGCTACACCTTC.

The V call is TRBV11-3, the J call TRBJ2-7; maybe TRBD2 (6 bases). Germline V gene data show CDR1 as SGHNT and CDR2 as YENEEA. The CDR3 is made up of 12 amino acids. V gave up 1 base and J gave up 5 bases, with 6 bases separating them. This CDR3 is CASSLAGDEQYF. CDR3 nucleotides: TGTGCCAGCAGCTTAGCGGGGGACGAGCAGTACTTC.